Listed here is a single T cell receptor (beta chain). These data belong to a study of synovial regulatory T cells in juvenile arthritis. Study information: Three patients were therapy-naive; over 5 received methotrexate alone.

Generated by immunoSEQ multiplex PCR, the TCRdb table keeps only in-frame clones and is missing some. This sample's table reports 8,000 to 10,000 clones. The CDR3 length is 17 residues. Only the protein is on record. The germline V gene encodes CDR1 MNHNS and CDR2 SASEGT. The approximately eleven donors had active juvenile idiopathic arthritis, with 3 polyarticular and 8 oligoarticular cases. The sample consisted of Treg cells from blood. Stated subset: remaining (HLA-DR-negative) circulating blood Treg cells. This clonotype was sampled from a donor under 30 with juvenile idiopathic arthritis. V is TRBV6-1 and J is TRBJ1-3; the D call of TRBD1 rests on TCRdb alone, since no DNA is present to check it. The CDR3 is CASSAPGQTLLRNTIYF.